This T cell receptor beta chain was captured by sequencing in a study of monozygotic twins with inflammatory bowel disease. Per individual sample, eight separate reactions were used to make cDNA. After re-calling the 5' RACE reads, TCRdb lists one entry per CDR3 protein, DNA absent. In all, the sample yields a few hundred thousand distinct CDR3 sequences. On this clonotype itself: The antigen remains unidentified.

The study's findings and limits: Diversity of TCRbeta measured by inverse Simpson was lower in IBD patients than in healthy co-twins. Heterogeneous immunosuppressive treatment regimens may have introduced variability into patient repertoires. Between concordant and discordant twins, repertoire similarity failed to differ, a result that limited power may explain.

CDR1 is MNHEY, CDR2 SMNVEV, per germline (reference sequence). The CDR3 has 17 residues. The genes are TRBV27 and TRBJ2-3; TCRdb reports TRBD2, a call that lacks DNA to check it against. This receptor was identified in a human donor with ulcerative colitis or Crohn's disease, or a healthy co-twin of an affected twin (not recorded which). Sequenced: blood. CDR3 loop: CASSLGTNPRLGQTQYF.